Presented here are 2 T cell receptor beta chains from one specimen sequenced in a study of blood T cell repertoires in COVID-19. Repertoires were generated with immunoSEQ multiplex PCR, while TCRdb's copy carries only in-frame clones and drops some. The sample contains 120,000 to 150,000 clones, approximately 80% of which appear only once. The specimen sequenced was PBMCs or T cells enriched from blood (not recorded which). The source of these receptors is a young woman who had been exposed to COVID-19.

V gene TRBV6-5 combines with J gene TRBJ2-1; TRBD2 agrees at 8 bases. The V gene's germline CDR1 is MNHEY and CDR2 SVGAGI. The CDR3 runs to 15 residues. V was pared by 6 bases and J by 4 bases, with 8 bases of the junction left unmatched. CDR3 DNA sequence: TGTGCCAGCAGGCCGAGCGGGAGTCAATACAATGAGCAGTTCTTC. Its protein product is CASRPSGSQYNEQFF.

The genes are TRBV3-1 (or the pseudogene TRBV3-2) and TRBJ2-3; perhaps TRBD2 as D (6 bases). This CDR3 comprises 16 residues. Trimming took off 0 bases at V and 3 bases at J, with 13 bases between the two ends. Germline V lookup: CDR1 LGHDT, CDR2 YNNKEL (reference sequence). Here the CDR3 DNA reads TGTGCCAGCAGCCAAGAGGTGGCTAGCGCAACAGATACGCAGTATTTT. It is translated as CASSQEVASATDTQYF.